These 30 T cell receptor beta chains share one sample of origin, sequenced in a study of blood T cell repertoires in COVID-19. Using immunoSEQ multiplex PCR, the repertoire was profiled, and TCRdb retains in-frame clones only, with some absent. There are roughly 110,000 clones in the sample; approximately 88% occur only once, and under 0.85% lies in the top ten. Sample: peripheral blood. The receptor set was obtained from a woman in her 70s with acute or convalescent COVID-19.

The CDR3 region has the DNA TGTGCCACCAGCACCCGCAGAGGACTAGCGGGGAGCCAAGAGACCCAGTACTTC. It translates to CATSTRRGLAGSQETQYF. The chain joins TRBV15 to TRBJ2-5; 12 bases map to TRBD2. Trimming removed 4 bases from V and 1 base from J; junction bases left unmatched: 10. The V gene's germline CDR1 is LNHNV and CDR2 YYDKDF (reference sequence). The CDR3 covers 18 residues.

The V and J genes are TRBV2 and TRBJ2-7; TRBD1 matches at 7 bases. V lost 8 bases to trimming and J lost 3 bases; unmatched junction nucleotides: 4. The CDR3 consists of 12 residues. Looked up from germline, CDR1 is SNHLY and CDR2 is FYNNEI. In DNA form, the CDR3 reads TGTGCCAGCCACCCAGGGGGCTACGAGCAGTACTTC. Protein product: CASHPGGYEQYF.

This clone was counted only a few times. The V gene is TRBV11-2, the J gene TRBJ2-5; D ambiguous. The germline V gene encodes CDR1 SGHAT and CDR2 FQNNGV. The CDR3 runs 11 residues. V was clipped by 2 bases and J by 5 bases, with 3 bases between them. CDR3 sequence: CASSLSETQYF. CDR3 DNA: TGTGCCAGCAGCTTAAGCGAGACCCAGTACTTC.

The chain combines TRBV5-1 with TRBJ2-3; no clear D. Germline CDR1 is SGHRS and CDR2 is YFSETQ. The CDR3 extends over 13 amino acids. Between the trimmed V and J ends, which lost 0 bases and 6 bases, there was a span of 8 bases. The CDR3 loop is CASSLGLVDTQYF. In DNA, the CDR3 is TGCGCCAGCAGCTTGGGGCTCGTCGATACGCAGTATTTT. Based on the CDR3 plus reference TRBV5-1 and TRBJ2-3, the full variable domain is KAGVTQTPRYLIKTRGQQVTLSCSPISGHRSVSWYQQTPGQGLQFLFEYFSETQRNKGNFPGRFSGRQFSNSRSEMNVSTLELGDSALYLCASSLGLVDTQYFGPGTRLTVL.

A single count supports this clone. J is TRBJ2-6 and V is TRBV7-8; D might be TRBD1 (7 bases). V lost 2 bases and J lost 0, with 17 bases in between. The CDR3 sequence is 19 residues long. Germline CDR1 SGHVS, CDR2 FQNEAQ. For the CDR3, the DNA is TGTGCCAGCAGCTTAAAGGGGGCGGGGCCCATCTCTGGGGCCAACGTCCTGACTTTC. The encoded protein is CASSLKGAGPISGANVLTF.

The rearrangement uses TRBV18 and TRBJ1-1; TRBD1 matches 7 bases. V shed 3 bases, J shed 5 bases, and the junction held 15 bases outside the gene matches. The CDR3 extends over 17 amino acids. Germline CDR1 is KGHSH and CDR2 is LQKENI. The CDR3 region has the DNA TGTGCCAGCTCACCTCGCCCCTCACAGGGGAGTCTAACTGAAGCTTTCTTT. It encodes CASSPRPSQGSLTEAFF.

The chain combines TRBV5-1 with TRBJ1-3; the match to TRBD1 covers 11 bases. The CDR3 covers 20 residues. V shed 0 bases and J 0 bases; nucleotides not matched to a gene: 11. The germline V gene has CDR1 SGHRS and CDR2 YFSETQ. CDR3 protein: CASSLVAAWGQGGSGNTIYF. The CDR3, as DNA: TGCGCCAGCAGCTTGGTCGCGGCCTGGGGACAGGGGGGCTCTGGAAACACCATATATTTT. The full variable domain, with the rest looked up from reference TRBV5-1 and TRBJ1-3, is KAGVTQTPRYLIKTRGQQVTLSCSPISGHRSVSWYQQTPGQGLQFLFEYFSETQRNKGNFPGRFSGRQFSNSRSEMNVSTLELGDSALYLCASSLVAAWGQGGSGNTIYFGEGSWLTVV.

The chain links TRBV5-4 to TRBJ2-5, with 9 bases that match TRBD2. The CDR3 is made up of 15 amino acids. With 0 bases clipped from V and 3 bases from J, the junction kept 3 bases outside the gene matches. Germline V lookup: CDR1 SGHNT, CDR2 YYREEE (reference sequence). The CDR3 loop reads CASSLVAGAKETQYF. The DNA for the CDR3 is TGTGCCAGCAGCTTGGTAGCGGGGGCTAAAGAGACCCAGTACTTC.

The CDR3 region is CASSGTSGTHEQYF. The CDR3 DNA follows: TGTGCCAGCAGTGGGACTAGCGGGACTCACGAGCAGTACTTC. The chain links TRBV6-2 or TRBV6-3 to TRBJ2-7, with TRBD2 identical over 13 bases. CDR1 is MNHEY, CDR2 SVGEGT, per germline. This CDR3 region has 14 residues. The ends lost 5 bases at V and 5 bases at J; junction bases unmatched: 3.

This chain links TRBV7-9 with TRBJ1-4; 9 nucleotides align to TRBD1. CDR1 and CDR2 (germline): SEHNR, FQNEAQ (reference sequence). Germline trimming cut 4 bases from V and 10 bases from J; bases unmatched to any gene: 10. The CDR3 contains 15 residues. Here the CDR3 reads CASSSRTGEGGKLFF. The CDR3 DNA sequence: TGTGCCAGCAGCTCCCGGACAGGGGAGGGTGGAAAACTGTTTTTT.

The V gene is TRBV6-1, the J gene TRBJ2-6; TRBD1 matches at 7 bases. The CDR3 sequence is 18 residues long. Germline CDR1 is MNHNS and CDR2 is SASEGT. V shed 2 bases and J 0 bases; nucleotides not matched to a gene: 7. The CDR3 spells CASSEQGQPYSGANVLTF. The CDR3 DNA follows: TGTGCCAGCAGTGAACAGGGACAGCCTTACTCTGGGGCCAACGTCCTGACTTTC.

The CDR3 sequence: CASSVGDDGGDIQYF. The DNA for the CDR3 is TGTGCCAGCAGCGTAGGAGATGACGGGGGGGACATTCAGTACTTC. The chain combines TRBV9 with TRBJ2-4, with TRBD2 matching 8 bases. From germline, CDR1 is SGDLS and CDR2 YYNGEE. V lost 0 bases to trimming and J lost 8 bases; unmatched junction nucleotides: 7. CDR3 size: 15 residues.

Note on this clone: Within the sample, other DNA sequences also encode this same CDR3. This chain connects TRBV5-5 to TRBJ1-6, with D perhaps TRBD1 (5 bases). The V and J ends lost 4 bases and 7 bases respectively, with 15 bases between them. The CDR3 is made up of 15 amino acids. CDR1 is SGHKS and CDR2 is YYEKEE in the germline V gene (reference sequence). The CDR3 sequence is CASSLDSRPNSPLHF. For the CDR3, the DNA is TGTGCCAGCAGCCTTGACAGTCGACCCAATTCACCCCTCCACTTT.

V is TRBV7-8 and J is TRBJ1-1, with 7 bases lining up with TRBD1. The CDR3 length is 16 residues. V lost 2 bases and J lost 1; bases outside the gene matches: 7. Germline CDR1 and CDR2: SGHVS and FQNEAQ. Written as DNA, the CDR3 is TGTGCCAGCAGCTTAAGGGGCGGGACAGCGAACACTGAAGCTTTCTTT. This encodes CASSLRGGTANTEAFF. Full variable domain (rest looked up from reference TRBV7-8 and TRBJ1-1): GAGVSQSPRYKVAKRGQDVALRCDPISGHVSLFWYQQALGQGPEFLTYFQNEAQLDKSGLPSDRFFAERPEGSVSTLKIQRTQQEDSAVYLCASSLRGGTANTEAFFGQGTRLTVV.

The chain has TRBV10-1 and TRBJ2-2; TRBD1 agrees at 8 bases. The trim removed 6 bases at V and 8 bases at J, leaving 11 bases unmatched. This CDR3 region has 15 residues. The germline V gene has CDR1 WNHNN and CDR2 SYGVQD (reference sequence). CDR3 protein: CASSYGQGMGGELFF. CDR3 sequence (DNA): TGCGCCAGCAGCTATGGACAGGGTATGGGTGGGGAGCTGTTTTTT.

V is TRBV10-3 and J is TRBJ1-2; D might be TRBD1 (5 bases). The CDR3 has 14 residues. Germline assignment: CDR1 ENHRY and CDR2 SYGVKD. V was trimmed by 4 bases and J by 4 bases, leaving 13 bases between them. DNA of the CDR3: TGTGCCATCAGTGGCAGGGCCGACCTCTATGGCTACACCTTC. Its translation is CAISGRADLYGYTF.

The chain has TRBV11-1 and TRBJ1-4; a possible D gene is TRBD1 (5 bases). V lost 2 bases, J lost 7 bases, and 11 bases lay in between. Germline V CDR1 and CDR2: SGHAT, FQDESV (reference sequence). This CDR3 contains 14 residues. The chain's CDR3 is CASSLTRVGEKLFF. The CDR3 region has the DNA TGTGCCAGCAGCTTAACCAGGGTCGGTGAAAAACTGTTTTTT.

The J gene is TRBJ2-7, the V gene TRBV11-2, with TRBD1 matching 11 bases. The germline gives CDR1 SGHAT, CDR2 FQNNGV. V shed 5 bases, J shed 3 bases, and the junction held 3 bases outside the gene matches. CDR3 length: 14 residues. The CDR3 loop is CASSPGQGDYEQYF. In DNA, the CDR3 is TGTGCCAGCAGCCCGGGACAGGGGGACTACGAGCAGTACTTC.

The chain links TRBV20-1 to TRBJ2-5; possible D gene TRBD2, 5 bases. V lost 5 bases, J lost 2 bases, and 6 bases lay in between. In germline, CDR1 is DFQATT, CDR2 SNEGSKA (reference sequence). The CDR3 runs 11 residues. CDR3 sequence (DNA): TGCAGTGCTGAGGGTCAAGAGACCCAGTACTTC. As protein: CSAEGQETQYF.

The chain recombines TRBV28 with TRBJ2-1; 13 bases are shared with TRBD2. J lost 8 bases, V lost 5 bases, and 24 bases had no gene match. CDR1 is MDHEN, CDR2 SYDVKM, per germline. The CDR3 contains 21 residues. This CDR3 is CASSPQFPGLAGIGLRYEQFF. DNA for the CDR3: TGTGCCAGCAGTCCACAATTTCCGGGACTAGCGGGAATAGGACTACGTTATGAGCAGTTCTTC. Using reference TRBV28 and TRBJ2-1 for the parts outside the CDR3, the full variable domain is DVKVTQSSRYLVKRTGEKVFLECVQDMDHENMFWYRQDPGLGLRLIYFSYDVKMKEKGDIPEGYSVSREKKERFSLILESASTNQTSMYLCASSPQFPGLAGIGLRYEQFFGPGTRLTVL.

The chain uses TRBV3-1 (or the pseudogene TRBV3-2) and TRBJ1-4; D ambiguous. The CDR3 totals 18 residues. Germline-derived CDR1 and CDR2 are LGHDT and YNNKEL (reference sequence). V was pared by 0 bases and J by 3 bases, with 17 bases between. The CDR3 protein is CASSQDSEATAANEKLFF. The CDR3 nucleotides are TGTGCCAGCAGCCAAGATAGCGAGGCTACCGCGGCTAATGAAAAACTGTTTTTT.

This clone was observed a few times. V is TRBV1 and J is TRBJ2-1; no DNA check was done on the table's D call, TRBD2. TRBV1 is recorded as a pseudogene. The CDR3 covers 14 residues. The CDR3 bases are TGCACCAGCCACGAGCTAGCGGGGGGAAATGAGCAGTTCTTC. It encodes CTSHELAGGNEQFF.

The chain has TRBV5-4 and TRBJ2-6; D uncertain. Per the germline V gene, CDR1 is SGHNT and CDR2 is YYREEE (reference sequence). The CDR3 loop spans 17 amino acids. The V end lost 4 bases, the J end lost 0 bases, and 14 bases lay between the germline ends. The CDR3 loop reads CASSPAGPSSGANVLTF. Here the CDR3 DNA reads TGTGCCAGCAGCCCAGCAGGCCCTTCCTCTGGGGCCAACGTCCTGACTTTC.

The chain joins TRBV28 to TRBJ2-7; 7 bases agree with TRBD2. Germline V gene sequence: CDR1 MDHEN, CDR2 SYDVKM. Trimming cost V 7 bases and J 3 bases; bases outside gene matches: 9. CDR3 length equals 14 residues. The CDR3 DNA reads TGTGCCAGCACCTTGGGAGGGTATGGCTACGAGCAGTACTTC. This codes for CASTLGGYGYEQYF.

This clone was picked up one time. The V gene is TRBV28, the J gene TRBJ1-2; tentative D call: TRBD1 (5 bases). The germline gives CDR1 MDHEN, CDR2 SYDVKM. V lost 6 bases to trimming and J lost 2 bases, with 16 bases between them. The CDR3 sequence is 15 residues long. The CDR3 DNA reads TGTGCCAGCAGCCCCCCAGGACATACCAACTATGGCTACACCTTC. It yields the protein CASSPPGHTNYGYTF.

The CDR3 sequence is CASSQESGGLDTQYF. The CDR3 bases are TGTGCCAGCAGCCAAGAAAGCGGGGGGTTGGATACGCAGTATTTT. V gene TRBV4-2 combines with J gene TRBJ2-3, with 9 bases aligning to TRBD2. J lost 6 bases, V lost 0 bases, and 4 bases had no gene match. The CDR3 sequence is 15 residues long. Germline V lookup: CDR1 LGHNA, CDR2 YNFKEQ.

This chain joins TRBV19 and TRBJ2-1; perhaps TRBD1 as D (5 bases). There are 14 residues in the CDR3. V was shortened by 5 bases and J by 4 bases, with 12 bases between the two germline ends. The germline V gene has CDR1 LNHDA and CDR2 SQIVND (reference sequence). The CDR3 bases are TGTGCCAGTAGTCAAGACAGCTCGTACAATGAGCAGTTCTTC. This gives the protein CASSQDSSYNEQFF. Full variable domain (rest looked up from reference TRBV19 and TRBJ2-1): DGGITQSPKYLFRKEGQNVTLSCEQNLNHDAMYWYRQDPGQGLRLIYYSQIVNDFQKGDIAEGYSVSREKKESFPLTVTSAQKNPTAFYLCASSQDSSYNEQFFGPGTRLTVL.

This sequence joins TRBV28 and TRBJ1-4; TRBD1 matches at 8 bases. Germline V CDR1 and CDR2: MDHEN, SYDVKM. The CDR3 is made up of 16 amino acids. J gave up 8 bases and V 4 bases, and 12 bases lay outside the gene matches. The CDR3 DNA reads TGTGCCAGCAGTTCCCCGCGGGGCAGGGGGCGAGAAAAACTGTTTTTT. This gives the protein CASSSPRGRGREKLFF.

In the case of this clone: The same CDR3 is also encoded by other DNA sequences in this sample. The chain couples TRBV15 to TRBJ2-7, with D possibly matching TRBD2 (5 bases). The V and J ends lost 0 bases and 3 bases respectively, with 6 bases between them. Germline CDR1 is LNHNV and CDR2 is YYDKDF (reference sequence). The CDR3 has 13 amino acids. The CDR3 loop is CATSREGGYEQYF. As DNA, the CDR3 is TGTGCCACCAGCAGAGAAGGAGGCTACGAGCAGTACTTC.

The chain carries TRBV5-4 and TRBJ1-4; a possible D gene is TRBD1 (6 bases). V was clipped by 2 bases and J by 5 bases, with 10 bases between them. The CDR3 totals 14 residues. Germline V gene sequence: CDR1 SGHNT, CDR2 YYREEE (reference sequence). The CDR3 DNA sequence: TGTGCCAGCAGCTTAGGGGGGGGGAATGAAAAACTGTTTTTT. This translates into CASSLGGGNEKLFF.